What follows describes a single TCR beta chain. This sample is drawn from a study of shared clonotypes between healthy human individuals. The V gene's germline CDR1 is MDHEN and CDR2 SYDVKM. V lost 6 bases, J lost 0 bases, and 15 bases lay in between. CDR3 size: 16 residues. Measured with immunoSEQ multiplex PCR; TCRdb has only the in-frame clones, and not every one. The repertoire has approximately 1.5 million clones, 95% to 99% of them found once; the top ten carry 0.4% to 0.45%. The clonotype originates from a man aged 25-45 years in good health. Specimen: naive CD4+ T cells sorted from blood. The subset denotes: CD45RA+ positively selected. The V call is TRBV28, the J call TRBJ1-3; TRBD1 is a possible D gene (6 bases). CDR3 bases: TGTGCCAGCAGAGCGGCGGGGGGGCGCTCTGGAAACACCATATATTTT. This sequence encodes CASRAAGGRSGNTIYF.